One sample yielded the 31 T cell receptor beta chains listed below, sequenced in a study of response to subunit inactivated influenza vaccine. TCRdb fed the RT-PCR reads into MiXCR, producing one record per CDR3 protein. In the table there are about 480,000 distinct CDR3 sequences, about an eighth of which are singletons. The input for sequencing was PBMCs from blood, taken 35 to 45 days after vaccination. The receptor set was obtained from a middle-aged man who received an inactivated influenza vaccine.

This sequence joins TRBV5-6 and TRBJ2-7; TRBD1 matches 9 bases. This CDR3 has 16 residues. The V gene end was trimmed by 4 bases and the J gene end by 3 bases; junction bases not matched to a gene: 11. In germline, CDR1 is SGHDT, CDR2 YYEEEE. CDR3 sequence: CASSLEWGQGGYEQYF. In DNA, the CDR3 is TGTGCCAGCAGCCTCGAGTGGGGACAGGGCGGCTACGAGCAGTACTTC.

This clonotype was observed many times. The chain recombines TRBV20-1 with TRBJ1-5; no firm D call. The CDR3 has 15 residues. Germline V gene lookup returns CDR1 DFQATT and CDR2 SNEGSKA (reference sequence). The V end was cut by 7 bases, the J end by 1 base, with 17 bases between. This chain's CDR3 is CSGRQRSTSNQPQHF. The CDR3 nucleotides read TGCAGTGGGAGGCAGCGATCGACGAGCAATCAGCCCCAGCATTTT.

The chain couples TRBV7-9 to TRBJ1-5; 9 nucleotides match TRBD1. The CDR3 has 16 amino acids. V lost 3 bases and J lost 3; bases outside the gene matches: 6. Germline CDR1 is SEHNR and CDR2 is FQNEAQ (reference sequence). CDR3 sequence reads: CASSLVGQGDNQPQHF. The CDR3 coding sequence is TGTGCCAGCAGCTTGGTGGGACAGGGTGACAATCAGCCCCAGCATTTT.

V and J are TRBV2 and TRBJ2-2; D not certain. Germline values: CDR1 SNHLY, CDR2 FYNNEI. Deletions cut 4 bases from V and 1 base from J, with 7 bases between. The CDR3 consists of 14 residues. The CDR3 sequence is CASSVSRNTGELFF. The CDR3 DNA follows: TGTGCCAGCAGTGTAAGCAGGAACACCGGGGAGCTGTTTTTT.

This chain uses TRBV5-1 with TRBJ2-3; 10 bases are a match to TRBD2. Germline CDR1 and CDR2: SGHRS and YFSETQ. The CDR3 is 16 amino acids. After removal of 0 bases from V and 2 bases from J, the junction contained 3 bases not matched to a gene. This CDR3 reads CASSLGGLADTDTQYF. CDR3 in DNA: TGCGCCAGCAGCTTGGGCGGACTAGCGGACACAGATACGCAGTATTTT.

The chain's CDR3 is CASSPWDKNYEQYF. DNA for the CDR3: TGTGCCAGCAGTCCATGGGACAAAAACTACGAGCAGTACTTC. The genes are TRBV12-3 or TRBV12-4 and TRBJ2-7, with D maybe TRBD1 (6 bases). Trimming cost V 5 bases and J 3 bases, with 14 bases left between them. The CDR3 is made up of 14 amino acids.

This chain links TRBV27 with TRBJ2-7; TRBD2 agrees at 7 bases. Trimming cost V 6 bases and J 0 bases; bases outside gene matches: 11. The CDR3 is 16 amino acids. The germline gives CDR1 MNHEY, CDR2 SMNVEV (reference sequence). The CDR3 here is CASRAISGGSSYEQYF. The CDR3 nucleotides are TGTGCCAGCAGGGCGATTAGTGGCGGGAGCTCCTACGAGCAGTACTTC.

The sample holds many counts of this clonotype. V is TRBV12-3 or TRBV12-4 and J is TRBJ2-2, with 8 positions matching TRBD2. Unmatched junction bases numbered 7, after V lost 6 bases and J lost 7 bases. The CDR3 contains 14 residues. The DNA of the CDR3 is TGTGCCAGCAGGGCCGGACTAGCTAACGGGGAGCTGTTTTTT. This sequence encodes CASRAGLANGELFF.

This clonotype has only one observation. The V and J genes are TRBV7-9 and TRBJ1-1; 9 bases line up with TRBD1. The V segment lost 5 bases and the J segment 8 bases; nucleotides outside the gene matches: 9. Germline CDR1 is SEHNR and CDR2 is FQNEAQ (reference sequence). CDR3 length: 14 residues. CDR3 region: CASSQYTGGGEAFF. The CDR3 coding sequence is TGTGCCAGCAGCCAGTATACAGGGGGCGGCGAAGCTTTCTTT.

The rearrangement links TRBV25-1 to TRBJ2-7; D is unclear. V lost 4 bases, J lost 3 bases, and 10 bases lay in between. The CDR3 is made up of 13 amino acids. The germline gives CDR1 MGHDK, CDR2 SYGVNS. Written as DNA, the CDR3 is TGTGCCAGCAGTGGTACCGCCTACTACGAGCAGTACTTC. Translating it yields CASSGTAYYEQYF.

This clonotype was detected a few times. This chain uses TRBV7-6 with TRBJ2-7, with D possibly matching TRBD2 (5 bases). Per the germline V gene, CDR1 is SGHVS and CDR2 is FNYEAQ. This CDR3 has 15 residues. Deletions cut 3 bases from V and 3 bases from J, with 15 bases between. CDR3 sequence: CASSFIGSGSYEQYF. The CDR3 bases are TGTGCCAGCAGCTTTATAGGGTCGGGGAGCTACGAGCAGTACTTC.

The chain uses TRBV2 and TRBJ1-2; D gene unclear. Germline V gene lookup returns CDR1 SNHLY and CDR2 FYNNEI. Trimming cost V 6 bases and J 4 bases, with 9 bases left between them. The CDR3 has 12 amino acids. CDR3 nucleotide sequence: TGTGCCAGCAGCCCAAACTTCTATGGCTACACCTTC. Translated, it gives CASSPNFYGYTF.

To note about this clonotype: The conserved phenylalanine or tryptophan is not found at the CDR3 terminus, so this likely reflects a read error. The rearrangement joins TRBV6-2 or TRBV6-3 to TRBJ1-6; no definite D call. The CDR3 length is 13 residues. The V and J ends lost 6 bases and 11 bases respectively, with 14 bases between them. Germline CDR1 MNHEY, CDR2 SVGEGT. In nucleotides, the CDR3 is TGTGCCAGCAGAGACACAACACGGGCACCCCTCCACCTT. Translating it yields CASRDTTRAPLHL.

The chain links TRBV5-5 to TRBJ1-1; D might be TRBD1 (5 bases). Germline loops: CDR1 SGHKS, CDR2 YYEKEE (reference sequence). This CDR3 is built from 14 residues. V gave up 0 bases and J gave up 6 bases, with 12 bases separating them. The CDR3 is CASSLVGGDAEAFF. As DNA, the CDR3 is TGTGCCAGCAGCTTGGTTGGGGGTGATGCTGAAGCTTTCTTT.

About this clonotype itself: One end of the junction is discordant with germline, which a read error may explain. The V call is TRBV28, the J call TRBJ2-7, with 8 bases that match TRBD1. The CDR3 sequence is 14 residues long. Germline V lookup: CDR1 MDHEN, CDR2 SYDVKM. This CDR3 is CVSSPYRQGYEQYF. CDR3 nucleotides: TGTGTCAGCAGTCCCTACCGACAGGGGTACGAGCAGTACTTC.

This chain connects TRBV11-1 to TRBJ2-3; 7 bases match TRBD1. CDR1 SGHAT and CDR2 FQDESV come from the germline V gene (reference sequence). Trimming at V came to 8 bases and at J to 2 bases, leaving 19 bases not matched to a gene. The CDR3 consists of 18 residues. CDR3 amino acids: CASCLGRGGNRNTDTQYF. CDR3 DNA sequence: TGTGCCAGCTGTTTAGGGAGAGGGGGCAATAGAAACACAGATACGCAGTATTTT.

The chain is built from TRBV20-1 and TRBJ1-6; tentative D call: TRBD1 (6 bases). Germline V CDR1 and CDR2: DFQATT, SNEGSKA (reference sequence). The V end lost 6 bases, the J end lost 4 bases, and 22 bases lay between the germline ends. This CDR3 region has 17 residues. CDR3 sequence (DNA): TGCAGTGCCGCGGAAAGTACAGGGATTTCGTATAATTCACCCCTCCACTTT. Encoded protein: CSAAESTGISYNSPLHF.

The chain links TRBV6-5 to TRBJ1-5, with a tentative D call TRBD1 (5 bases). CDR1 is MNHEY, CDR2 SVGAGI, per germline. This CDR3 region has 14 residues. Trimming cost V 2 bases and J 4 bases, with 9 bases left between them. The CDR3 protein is CASSYRAGNQPQHF. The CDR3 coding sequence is TGTGCCAGCAGTTACAGGGCAGGGAATCAGCCCCAGCATTTT.

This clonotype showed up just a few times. CDR3 coding DNA: TGCGCCAGCAGCTTTAGGTCGGGGGGCGACGAGCAGTACTTC. Translation gives CASSFRSGGDEQYF. The chain uses TRBV5-1 and TRBJ2-7, with D maybe TRBD2 (7 bases). This CDR3 is built from 14 residues. Germline V CDR1 and CDR2: SGHRS, YFSETQ. With 2 bases removed from V and 5 bases from J, the gap between germline ends came to 14 bases. Full variable domain (missing parts from reference TRBV5-1 and TRBJ2-7): KAGVTQTPRYLIKTRGQQVTLSCSPISGHRSVSWYQQTPGQGLQFLFEYFSETQRNKGNFPGRFSGRQFSNSRSEMNVSTLELGDSALYLCASSFRSGGDEQYFGPGTRLTVT.

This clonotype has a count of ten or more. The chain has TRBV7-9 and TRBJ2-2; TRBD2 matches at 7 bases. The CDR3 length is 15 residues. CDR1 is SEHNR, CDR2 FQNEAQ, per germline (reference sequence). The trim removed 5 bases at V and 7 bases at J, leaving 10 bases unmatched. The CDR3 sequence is CASSPHPGRVGELFF. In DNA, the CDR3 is TGTGCCAGCAGCCCCCATCCAGGGAGGGTCGGGGAGCTGTTTTTT.

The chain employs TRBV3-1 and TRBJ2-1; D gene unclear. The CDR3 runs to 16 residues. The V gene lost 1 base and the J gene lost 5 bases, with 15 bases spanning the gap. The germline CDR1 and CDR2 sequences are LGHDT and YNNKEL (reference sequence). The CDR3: CASSQGEVLRDNEQFF. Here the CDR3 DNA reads TGTGCCAGCAGCCAAGGAGAGGTATTACGAGACAATGAGCAGTTCTTC.

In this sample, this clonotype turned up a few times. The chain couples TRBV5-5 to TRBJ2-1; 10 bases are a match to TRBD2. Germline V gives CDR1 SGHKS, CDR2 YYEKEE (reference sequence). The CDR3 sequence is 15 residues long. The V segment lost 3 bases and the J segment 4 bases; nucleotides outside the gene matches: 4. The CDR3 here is CASSSVTSGYNEQFF. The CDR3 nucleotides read TGTGCCAGCAGCTCTGTGACTAGCGGGTACAATGAGCAGTTCTTC.

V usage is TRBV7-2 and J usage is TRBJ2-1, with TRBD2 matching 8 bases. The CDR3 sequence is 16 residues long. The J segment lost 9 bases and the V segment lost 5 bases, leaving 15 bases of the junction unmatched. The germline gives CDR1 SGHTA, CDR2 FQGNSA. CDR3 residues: CASSTPGTRFFVEQFF. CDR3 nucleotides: TGTGCCAGCAGCACCCCCGGGACTAGATTTTTCGTTGAGCAGTTCTTC.

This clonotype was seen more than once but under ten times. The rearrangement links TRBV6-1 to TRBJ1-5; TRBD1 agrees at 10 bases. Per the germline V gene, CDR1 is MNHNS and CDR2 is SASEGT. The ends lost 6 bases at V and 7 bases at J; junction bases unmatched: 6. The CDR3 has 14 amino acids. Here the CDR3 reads CASRLSDRGQPQHF. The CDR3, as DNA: TGTGCCAGCAGACTCTCGGACAGGGGGCAGCCCCAGCATTTT.

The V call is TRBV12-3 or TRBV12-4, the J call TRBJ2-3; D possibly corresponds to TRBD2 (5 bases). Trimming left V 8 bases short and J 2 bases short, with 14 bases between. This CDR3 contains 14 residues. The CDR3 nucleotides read TGTGCCAGCGGGTTGGGAGCATTCACAGATACGCAGTATTTT. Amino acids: CASGLGAFTDTQYF.

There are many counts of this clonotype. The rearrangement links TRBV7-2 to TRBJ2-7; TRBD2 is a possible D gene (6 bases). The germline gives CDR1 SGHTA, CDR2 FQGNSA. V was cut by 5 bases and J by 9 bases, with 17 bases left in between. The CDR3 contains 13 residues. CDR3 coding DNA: TGTGCCAGCAGCGCGGGACTGGGGGTTCGGCAGTACTTC. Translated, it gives CASSAGLGVRQYF.

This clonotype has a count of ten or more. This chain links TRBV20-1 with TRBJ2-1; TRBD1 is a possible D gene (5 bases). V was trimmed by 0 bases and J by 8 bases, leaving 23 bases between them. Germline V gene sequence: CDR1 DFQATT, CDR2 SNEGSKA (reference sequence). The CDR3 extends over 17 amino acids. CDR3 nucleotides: TGCAGTGCTAGAGATGGAAAGGGGATGTTTGGTCCCGATGAGCAGTTCTTC. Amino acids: CSARDGKGMFGPDEQFF.

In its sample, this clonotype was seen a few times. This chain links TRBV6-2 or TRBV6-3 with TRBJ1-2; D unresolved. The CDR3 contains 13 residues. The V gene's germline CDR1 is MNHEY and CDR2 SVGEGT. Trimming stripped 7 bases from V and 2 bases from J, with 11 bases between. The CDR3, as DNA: TGTGCCAGCACCTTACGGGAGAACTATGGCTACACCTTC. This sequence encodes CASTLRENYGYTF.

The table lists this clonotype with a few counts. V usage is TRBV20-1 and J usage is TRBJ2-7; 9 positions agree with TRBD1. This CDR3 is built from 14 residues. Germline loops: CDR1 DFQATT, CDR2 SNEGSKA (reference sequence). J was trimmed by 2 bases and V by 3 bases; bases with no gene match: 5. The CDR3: CSAREWTGAYEQYF. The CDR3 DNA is TGCAGTGCTAGGGAATGGACAGGGGCCTACGAGCAGTACTTC.

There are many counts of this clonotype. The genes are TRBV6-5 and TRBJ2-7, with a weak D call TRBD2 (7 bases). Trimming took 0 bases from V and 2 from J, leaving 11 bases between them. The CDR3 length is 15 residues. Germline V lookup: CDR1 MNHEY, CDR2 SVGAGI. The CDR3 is CASSYSGGRAYEQYF. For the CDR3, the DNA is TGTGCCAGCAGTTACTCCGGGGGGCGCGCCTACGAGCAGTACTTC.

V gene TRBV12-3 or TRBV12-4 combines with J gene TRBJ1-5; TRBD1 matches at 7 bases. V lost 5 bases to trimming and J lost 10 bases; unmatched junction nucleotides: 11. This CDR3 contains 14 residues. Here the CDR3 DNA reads TGTGCCAGCAGTATCCGACAGGGAGAGGTTCCCCAGCATTTT. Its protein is CASSIRQGEVPQHF.